The 21 T cell receptor beta chains reported below all come from one sample, sequenced in a study of CD8+ T cells in alopecia areata. cDNA prepared by RNA extraction and subsequent reverse transcription served as the template for sequencing. Some clones are missing from TCRdb's copy, which holds only in-frame ones; the method was immunoSEQ multiplex PCR. The sample lists about 100,000 clones, just under 60% occurring once. Treatment given: oral pan-JAK inhibitor, 5-10 mg twice daily. Sequencing used CD8+ T cells sorted from blood, obtained at approximately week 55, from a patient treated with tofacitinib. These TCRs come from a human donor with alopecia areata.

V and J are TRBV6-9 and TRBJ1-2, with TRBD1 as a possible D gene (5 bases). Germline CDR1 MNHGY, CDR2 SVAAGI. The V and J ends lost 8 bases and 8 bases respectively, with 9 bases between them. This CDR3 comprises 10 residues. Here the CDR3 reads CASPRQGYTF. CDR3 nucleotides: TGTGCCAGCCCTCGACAGGGCTACACCTTC.

The sample holds one count of this clone. The V call is TRBV2, the J call TRBJ2-1; 7 nucleotides agree with TRBD2. CDR3 size: 13 residues. CDR1 is SNHLY and CDR2 is FYNNEI in the germline V gene. J gave up 8 bases and V 1 base, and 2 bases lay outside the gene matches. The CDR3 region has the DNA TGTGCCAGCAGTGAAGATCGGGGGGATGAGCAGTTCTTC. It encodes CASSEDRGDEQFF.

The chain is built from TRBV9 and TRBJ2-3; D is unresolved. There are 12 residues in the CDR3. Germline lookup yields CDR1 SGDLS and CDR2 YYNGEE. V was clipped by 0 bases and J by 5 bases, with 4 bases between them. The CDR3 sequence is CASSVDRDTQYF. The CDR3 DNA sequence: TGTGCCAGCAGCGTAGACAGAGATACGCAGTATTTT.

The chain uses TRBV13 and TRBJ2-7, with 9 bases matching TRBD2. Germline assignment: CDR1 PRHDT and CDR2 FYEKMQ (reference sequence). With V trimmed by 5 bases and J by 5 bases, 7 bases remained unmatched. The length of the CDR3 is 14 residues. In DNA, the CDR3 is TGTGCCAGCAGCCCCGGGACTAGCTGGCACGAGCAGTACTTC. Amino acid sequence: CASSPGTSWHEQYF. Using reference TRBV13 and TRBJ2-7 for the parts outside the CDR3, the full variable domain is AAGVIQSPRHLIKEKRETATLKCYPIPRHDTVYWYQQGPGQDPQFLISFYEKMQSDKGSIPDRFSAQQFSDYHSELNMSSLELGDSALYFCASSPGTSWHEQYFGPGTRLTVT.

This chain connects TRBV9 to TRBJ2-2, with D unclear. Trimming pared 6 bases from V and 2 bases from J, leaving 14 bases between. The CDR3 has 15 amino acids. Germline V gene lookup returns CDR1 SGDLS and CDR2 YYNGEE. The CDR3 reads CASTPFNSNTGELFF. In DNA form, the CDR3 reads TGTGCCAGCACCCCCTTCAATTCCAACACCGGGGAGCTGTTTTTT.

This clone was recorded once. The chain is built from TRBV27 and TRBJ1-5; D possibly corresponds to TRBD1 (6 bases). Per germline, CDR1 MNHEY and CDR2 SMNVEV (reference sequence). V was clipped by 5 bases and J by 1 base, with 12 bases between them. The CDR3 length is 15 residues. The CDR3 is CASSPSGESNQPQHF. In nucleotides, the CDR3 is TGTGCCAGCAGTCCGTCAGGGGAGAGCAATCAGCCCCAGCATTTT.

This clone showed up just a few times. The chain uses TRBV5-1 and TRBJ2-5; D perhaps matches TRBD2 (6 bases). V was pared by 7 bases and J by 2 bases, with 18 bases between. CDR1 and CDR2 (germline): SGHRS, YFSETQ. This CDR3 has 15 residues. As DNA, the CDR3 is TGCGCCAGCGTCAGCGGGTACGGATCACAAGAGACCCAGTACTTC. Translated, it gives CASVSGYGSQETQYF.

V is TRBV27 and J is TRBJ1-5; D is unresolved. The V gene lost 6 bases and the J gene lost 4 bases, with 10 bases spanning the gap. Germline V lookup: CDR1 MNHEY, CDR2 SMNVEV (reference sequence). The CDR3 contains 13 residues. CDR3 residues: CASSPWGNQPQHF. DNA for the CDR3: TGTGCCAGCAGCCCCTGGGGTAATCAGCCCCAGCATTTT.

The genes are TRBV14 and TRBJ2-2; D possibly matches TRBD1 or TRBD2 (5 bases each). Germline loops: CDR1 SGHDN, CDR2 FVKESK. CDR3 length equals 14 residues. V was clipped by 8 bases and J by 0 bases, with 10 bases between them. CDR3 protein: CASVGTPNTGELFF. As DNA, the CDR3 is TGTGCCAGCGTGGGGACCCCGAACACCGGGGAGCTGTTTTTT.

The chain combines TRBV7-9 with TRBJ2-7, with 8 positions matching TRBD1. Germline assignment: CDR1 SEHNR and CDR2 FQNEAQ (reference sequence). This CDR3 comprises 12 residues. The trim removed 5 bases at V and 7 bases at J, leaving 4 bases unmatched. CDR3 DNA sequence: TGTGCCAGCAGCAACAGGGGGGTAGAGCAGTACTTC. This encodes CASSNRGVEQYF.

V and J are TRBV12-5 and TRBJ2-3; 16 nucleotides line up with TRBD2. The CDR3 is 19 amino acids. J lost 4 bases, V lost 0 bases, and 7 bases had no gene match. Per the germline V gene, CDR1 is LGHNT and CDR2 is FRNRAP. The CDR3 region has the DNA TGTGCTAGTGGTTTGGTCCTGGGACTAGCGGGGGGGTCCCCAGATACGCAGTATTTT. Its protein is CASGLVLGLAGGSPDTQYF.

The chain combines TRBV7-9 with TRBJ1-1; tentative D call: TRBD1 (6 bases). CDR3 length: 15 amino acids. Trimming pared 1 base from V and 4 bases from J, leaving 13 bases between. Germline V gene lookup returns CDR1 SEHNR and CDR2 FQNEAQ (reference sequence). The CDR3 is CASSLGRGIITEAFF. CDR3 nucleotide sequence: TGTGCCAGCAGCTTAGGAAGGGGGATTATCACTGAAGCTTTCTTT.

V usage is TRBV29-1 and J usage is TRBJ1-2, with 8 bases aligning to TRBD1. This CDR3 has 15 residues. Germline CDR1 reads SQVTM; CDR2 reads ANQGSEA. Trimming took 1 base from V and 2 from J; bases not matched to a gene: 6. The chain's CDR3 is CSVEGPGGFNYGYTF. DNA for the CDR3: TGCAGCGTTGAAGGACCAGGGGGCTTCAACTATGGCTACACCTTC.

The J gene is TRBJ2-7, the V gene TRBV5-6; D is possibly TRBD1 (5 bases). CDR3 length: 12 amino acids. CDR1 and CDR2 (germline): SGHDT, YYEEEE. V shed 0 bases and J shed 6 bases, with 7 bases lying between them. DNA for the CDR3: TGTGCCAGCAGCTTGGGAAGGGGCGAGCAGTACTTC. Amino acids: CASSLGRGEQYF. Full variable domain (rest looked up from reference TRBV5-6 and TRBJ2-7): DAGVTQSPTHLIKTRGQQVTLRCSPKSGHDTVSWYQQALGQGPQFIFQYYEEEERQRGNFPDRFSGHQFPNYSSELNVNALLLGDSALYLCASSLGRGEQYFGPGTRLTVT.

The V gene is TRBV5-6, the J gene TRBJ2-1; D possibly uses TRBD1 or TRBD2 (6 bases each). The length of the CDR3 is 14 residues. Germline CDR1 is SGHDT and CDR2 is YYEEEE. Trimming removed 2 bases from V and 1 base from J, with 7 bases in between. The CDR3 region has the DNA TGTGCCAGCAGCTTAGGGGGGTCCTACAATGAGCAGTTCTTC. Encoded protein: CASSLGGSYNEQFF.

The rearrangement uses TRBV6-6 and TRBJ2-7; 7 bases align to TRBD2. This CDR3 spans 12 amino acids. Germline-derived CDR1 and CDR2 are MNHNY and SVGAGI (reference sequence). Germline trimming cut 11 bases from V and 3 bases from J; bases unmatched to any gene: 7. This CDR3 is CACGLVFYEQYF. The CDR3 DNA is TGTGCCTGCGGACTAGTCTTCTACGAGCAGTACTTC.

A single count supports this clone. J is TRBJ2-5 and V is TRBV13; perhaps TRBD2 as D (5 bases). The CDR3 covers 13 residues. Per the germline V gene, CDR1 is PRHDT and CDR2 is FYEKMQ (reference sequence). Trimming left V 6 bases short and J 5 bases short, with 13 bases between. CDR3 DNA: TGTGCCAGCAGGCCCGGGGTGTCGGAGACCCAGTACTTC. Its translation: CASRPGVSETQYF. The complete variable domain, with remaining parts taken from reference TRBV13 and TRBJ2-5, reads AAGVIQSPRHLIKEKRETATLKCYPIPRHDTVYWYQQGPGQDPQFLISFYEKMQSDKGSIPDRFSAQQFSDYHSELNMSSLELGDSALYFCASRPGVSETQYFGPGTRLLVL.

The chain recombines TRBV6-5 with TRBJ1-1; no definite D call. The CDR3 extends over 14 amino acids. From germline, CDR1 is MNHEY and CDR2 SVGAGI. Trimming removed 7 bases from V and 8 bases from J, with 20 bases in between. The CDR3 sequence: CASTTAPGLGEAFF. The DNA of the CDR3 is TGTGCCAGCACCACCGCCCCCGGACTCGGGGAAGCTTTCTTT.

This clone occurred a few times. The chain couples TRBV9 to TRBJ2-7; weak D call: TRBD1 (5 bases). The CDR3 runs 13 residues. The V end lost 3 bases, the J end lost 3 bases, and 10 bases lay between the germline ends. Germline lookup yields CDR1 SGDLS and CDR2 YYNGEE. In nucleotides, the CDR3 is TGTGCCAGCAGCGAGGGGTCGGACTACGAGCAGTACTTC. Encoded protein: CASSEGSDYEQYF.

In DNA form, the CDR3 reads TGTGCCACCAGCAGAGATCGCGGGAAGCGCAATGAGCAGTTCTTC. Protein: CATSRDRGKRNEQFF. The chain is built from TRBV15 and TRBJ2-1; TRBD2 is a possible D gene (6 bases). The CDR3 extends over 15 amino acids. With 0 bases removed from V and 6 bases from J, the gap between germline ends came to 12 bases. The germline V gene has CDR1 LNHNV and CDR2 YYDKDF (reference sequence).

This chain uses TRBV19 with TRBJ1-6; TRBD1 matches 9 bases. The V segment lost 4 bases and the J segment 7 bases; nucleotides outside the gene matches: 11. This CDR3 is 17 amino acids long. Germline lookup yields CDR1 LNHDA and CDR2 SQIVND (reference sequence). CDR3 loop: CASSSPGTGFGNSPLHF. CDR3 coding DNA: TGTGCCAGTAGTAGCCCCGGGACAGGGTTTGGAAATTCACCCCTCCACTTT.